This T cell receptor (beta chain) emerged from a study of Graves' ophthalmopathy and Graves' hyperthyroidism (dated by TCRdb to 2017 to 2018). Regarding the complete study: Peripheral blood was collected before any treatment was given, at the time of initial diagnosis. An independent validation cohort was composed of 18 hyperthyroidism patients and around 16 patients who later progressed from hyperthyroidism to ophthalmopathy. After sampling, hyperthyroidism patients received methimazole starting at 30 mg daily, and ophthalmopathy patients received high-dose intravenous methylprednisolone. In six hyperthyroidism patients, the T-cell repertoire of thyroid tissue was compared with the T-cell repertoire of blood. In total, 135 blood samples were TCR-sequenced: 43 ophthalmopathy, about 75 hyperthyroidism and some 17 hyperthyroidism-to-ophthalmopathy patients. The study used signatures of the TCR beta repertoire to tell Graves' ophthalmopathy apart from Graves' hyperthyroidism and to predict which patients would progress to ophthalmopathy. To explore V-J signatures that separate ophthalmopathy from hyperthyroidism, a discovery set of about 98 patients was enrolled, consisting of 40 to 45 with ophthalmopathy and about 60 with stable hyperthyroidism. Study-wide conclusions, independent of this receptor: Sample size was not statistically predetermined, and group allocation was not concealed from the investigators. Ophthalmopathy was separated from stable hyperthyroidism by the 13-signature model with roughly 90% sensitivity and roughly 83% specificity in cross-validation and with 80%/75% in the test set. Most of the expanded thyroid clonotypes with a frequency above 0.001 were also detected in blood, and it was suggested that the thyroid immune response may be reflected by blood repertoires. In validation, the model predicted ophthalmopathy progression with more than 55% sensitivity and approximately 75% specificity; fewer than 15 predicted patients were CT-confirmed with GO in a median of approximately 6.2 months.

For repertoire sequencing, TCR beta CDR3 regions were amplified from RNA transcripts. The first round was an RT-PCR using HTBI primers with the Qiagen OneStep RT-PCR kit, and this first round was followed by a second-round multiplex PCR, then size selection and purification. The libraries underwent paired-end sequencing with 100 bp reads on an Illumina HiSeq2000. Per the authors' processing: SOAPnuke was used to process the reads, removing any read that contained adapters or uncalled bases, had a mean Phred below 15, or lacked an exact match to the constant primer or identifier. COPE v1.2.5 was used to merge high-quality paired reads. Unique nucleotide sequences were defined as clonotypes and aligned to IMGT TRB V, D and J references using MiTCR v1.1. Analysis was restricted to V-J combinations with a frequency above 0.0001, which covered about 99% of repertoires. For each V-J combination, a TCR clonal expansion and chaos score was defined as the ratio of F50 clonal expansion to chaos observed in the TCRdist matrix. Welch's t-statistics and random forest were used to reduce features to about a dozen V-J combinations, which were fed into a naive Bayes classifier. The similarity between thyroid and blood repertoires was quantified using the Morisita-Horn index. TCRdb cleaned the public reads at Q25 with fastp, built clones with MiXCR and kept in-frame beta chains. When rows share a CDR3 protein, they turn into one entry using the most common DNA and genes. TCRdb's processing, not the authors' own work, is the source of the V and J calls. In all, the sample holds around 660,000 distinct CDR3 sequences, and about 41% of those were seen once. The biggest ten clones account for 3.3% of the sample.

The ophthalmopathy patients had moderately to severely active disease, with a Clinical Activity Score of 3 or higher, a NOSPECS grade of 4 or higher, and a disease duration of less than 3 months. Anyone with other autoimmune diseases, uncontrolled infections, pregnancy or lactation was excluded from the study. Clinical symptoms, serum thyroxine, TRAb, thyroid ultrasound and orbital computed tomography were used for diagnosis. Using Ficoll-Paque density gradient centrifugation, PBMCs were isolated from 9 to 10 ml of fresh peripheral blood. Total RNA was extracted with Trizol reagent and quality-checked on an Agilent 2100 Bioanalyzer. Taken from cysteine to phenylalanine, the CDR3 has 14 residues. The kept DNA is CDR3 alone, 42 bases in frame from the first base. V drops 8 bases and J drops 0 bases, leaving 13 bases in between. Sequences MNHNY (CDR1) and SVGAGI (CDR2) are obtained from the germline V gene (reference sequence).

As to this clonotype: This clone's antigen is unknown. Per-nucleotide qualities are absent, and no much larger clonotype sits a single base away.

The source material was peripheral blood. The rearranged segments are TRBV6-6 and TRBJ2-5; the D gene is not confidently resolved. The receptor was derived from an adult man with Graves' ophthalmopathy. CDR3 loop: CASGSLSYQETQYF. The DNA sequence is TGTGCCAGCGGCAGTTTAAGTTACCAAGAGACCCAGTACTTC.